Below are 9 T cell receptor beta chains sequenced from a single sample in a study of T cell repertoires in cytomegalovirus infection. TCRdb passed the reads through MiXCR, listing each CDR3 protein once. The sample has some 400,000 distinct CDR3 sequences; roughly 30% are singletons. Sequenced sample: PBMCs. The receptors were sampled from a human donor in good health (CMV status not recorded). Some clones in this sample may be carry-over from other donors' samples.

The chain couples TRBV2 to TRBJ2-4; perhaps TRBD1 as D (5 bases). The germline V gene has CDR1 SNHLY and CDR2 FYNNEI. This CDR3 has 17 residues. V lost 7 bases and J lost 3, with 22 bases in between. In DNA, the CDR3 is TGTGCCAGCAAACAAAGGGGCATTCCATCGGGCAAAAACATTCAGTACTTC. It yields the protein CASKQRGIPSGKNIQYF.

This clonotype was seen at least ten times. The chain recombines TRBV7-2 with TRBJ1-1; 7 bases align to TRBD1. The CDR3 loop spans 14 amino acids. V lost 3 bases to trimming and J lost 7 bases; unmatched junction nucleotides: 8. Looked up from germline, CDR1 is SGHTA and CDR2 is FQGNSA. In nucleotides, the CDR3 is TGTGCCAGCAGCTTGGGCATGCGACAGGGTGAAGCTTTCTTT. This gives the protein CASSLGMRQGEAFF. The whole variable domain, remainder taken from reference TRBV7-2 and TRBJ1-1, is GAGVSQSPSNKVTEKGKDVELRCDPISGHTALYWYRQSLGQGLEFLIYFQGNSAPDKSGLPSDRFSAERTGGSVSTLTIQRTQQEDSAVYLCASSLGMRQGEAFFGQGTRLTVV.

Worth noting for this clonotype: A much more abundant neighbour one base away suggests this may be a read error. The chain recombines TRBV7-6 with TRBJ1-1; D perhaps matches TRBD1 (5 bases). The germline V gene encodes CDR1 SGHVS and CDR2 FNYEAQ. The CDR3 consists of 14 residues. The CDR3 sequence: CARSPRGENTEAFF. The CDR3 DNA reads TGTGCCCGCAGCCCTCGGGGGGAGAACACTGAAGCTTTCTTT.

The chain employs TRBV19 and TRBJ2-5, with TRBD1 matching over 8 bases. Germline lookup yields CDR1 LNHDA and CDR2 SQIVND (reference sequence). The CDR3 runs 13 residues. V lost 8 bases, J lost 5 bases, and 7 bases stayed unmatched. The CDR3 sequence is CASSTGGRETQYF. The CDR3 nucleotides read TGTGCCAGTTCTACAGGGGGTAGGGAGACCCAGTACTTC.

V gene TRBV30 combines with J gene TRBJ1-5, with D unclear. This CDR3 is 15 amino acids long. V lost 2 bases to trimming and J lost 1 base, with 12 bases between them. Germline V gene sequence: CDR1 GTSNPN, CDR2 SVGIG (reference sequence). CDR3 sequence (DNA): TGTGCCTGGAGTAGAGGAGGTTCGAGCAATCAGCCCCAGCATTTT. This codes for CAWSRGGSSNQPQHF.

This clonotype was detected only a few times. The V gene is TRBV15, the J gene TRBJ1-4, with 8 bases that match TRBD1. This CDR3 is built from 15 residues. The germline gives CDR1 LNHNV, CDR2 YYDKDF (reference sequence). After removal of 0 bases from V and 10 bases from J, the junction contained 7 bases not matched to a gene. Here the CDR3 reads CATSREDRALGKLFF. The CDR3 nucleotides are TGTGCCACCAGCAGAGAGGACAGGGCGCTAGGAAAACTGTTTTTT.

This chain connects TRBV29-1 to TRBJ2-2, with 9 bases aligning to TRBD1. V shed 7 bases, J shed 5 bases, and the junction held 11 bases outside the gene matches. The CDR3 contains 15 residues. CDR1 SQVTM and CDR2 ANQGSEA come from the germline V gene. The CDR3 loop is CSARWGTGSTGELFF. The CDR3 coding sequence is TGCAGCGCCCGATGGGGGACAGGGTCGACCGGGGAGCTGTTTTTT.

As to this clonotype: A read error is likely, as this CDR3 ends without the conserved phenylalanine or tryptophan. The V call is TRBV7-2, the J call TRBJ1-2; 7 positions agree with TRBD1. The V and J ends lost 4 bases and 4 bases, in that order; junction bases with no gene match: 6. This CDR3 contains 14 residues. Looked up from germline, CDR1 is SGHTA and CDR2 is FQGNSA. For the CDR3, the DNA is TGTGCCAGCAGCTCCCTAACAGGGGCCTATGGCTACACCTTA. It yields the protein CASSSLTGAYGYTL.

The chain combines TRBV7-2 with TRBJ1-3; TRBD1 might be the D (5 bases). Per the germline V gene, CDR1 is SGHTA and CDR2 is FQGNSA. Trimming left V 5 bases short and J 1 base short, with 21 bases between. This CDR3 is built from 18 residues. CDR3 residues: CASSRLSGHNPSGNTIYF. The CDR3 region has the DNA TGTGCCAGCAGCCGTCTTTCGGGGCATAATCCATCTGGAAACACCATATATTTT.